The 21 T cell receptor beta chains given below trace back to one sample, sequenced in a study of blood T cell repertoires in COVID-19. TCRdb's table, derived via immunoSEQ multiplex PCR, lists solely in-frame clones and lacks some. The profile covers tens of thousands of clones, with 80% appearing a single time and roughly 60% taken by the ten largest. Sequenced: peripheral blood. These receptors originate from a woman over 75 with acute or convalescent COVID-19.

The chain recombines TRBV5-1 with TRBJ2-2, with TRBD2 matching 9 bases. The CDR3 is made up of 17 amino acids. The ends lost 0 bases at V and 4 bases at J; junction bases unmatched: 7. Per germline, CDR1 SGHRS and CDR2 YFSETQ. The CDR3 loop reads CASSLVAGASPTGELFF. The CDR3 region has the DNA TGCGCCAGCAGCTTGGTAGCGGGAGCTTCCCCCACCGGGGAGCTGTTTTTT.

This clone was detected once. The rearrangement joins TRBV4-2 to TRBJ1-4; D remains ambiguous. Per germline, CDR1 LGHNA and CDR2 YNFKEQ. The V end lost 0 bases, the J end lost 3 bases, and 14 bases lay between the germline ends. The CDR3 loop spans 17 amino acids. In DNA, the CDR3 is TGTGCCAGCAGCCAAGATTCACCGGGAAGAGCTAATGAAAAACTGTTTTTT. It translates to CASSQDSPGRANEKLFF.

DNA of the CDR3: TGCGCCAGCAGCTTGGCCCTGGGACTAGCGGGGGTGGGGACGCAGTATTTT. Translation gives CASSLALGLAGVGTQYF. The rearrangement links TRBV5-1 to TRBJ2-3, with 14 bases fitting TRBD2. From germline, CDR1 is SGHRS and CDR2 YFSETQ. The CDR3 totals 17 residues. V trimming: 0 bases; J trimming: 9 bases; junction bases outside the gene matches: 9.

J is TRBJ1-3 and V is TRBV5-1; 8 nucleotides match TRBD1. The CDR3 runs to 15 residues. V gave up 4 bases and J gave up 0 bases; unmatched junction bases: 3. Germline loops: CDR1 SGHRS, CDR2 YFSETQ. In nucleotides, the CDR3 is TGCGCCAGCAGCCGGACAGGGAACTCTGGAAACACCATATATTTT. Protein product: CASSRTGNSGNTIYF. Drawing the rest from reference TRBV5-1 and TRBJ1-3, the complete variable domain is KAGVTQTPRYLIKTRGQQVTLSCSPISGHRSVSWYQQTPGQGLQFLFEYFSETQRNKGNFPGRFSGRQFSNSRSEMNVSTLELGDSALYLCASSRTGNSGNTIYFGEGSWLTVV.

The chain is built from TRBV3-1 (or the pseudogene TRBV3-2) and TRBJ2-3, with D unclear. The CDR3 is 15 amino acids. Trimming cost V 3 bases and J 4 bases, with 14 bases left between them. CDR1 and CDR2 from the germline V gene are LGHDT and YNNKEL (reference sequence). The chain's CDR3 is CASSQSARKADTQYF. CDR3 nucleotide sequence: TGTGCCAGCAGCCAGTCGGCTAGAAAGGCAGATACGCAGTATTTT.

The V gene is TRBV10-3, the J gene TRBJ1-2, with TRBD1 identical over 9 bases. Germline CDR1 reads ENHRY; CDR2 reads SYGVKD. The length of the CDR3 is 13 residues. The J segment lost 8 bases and the V segment lost 4 bases, leaving 5 bases of the junction unmatched. This CDR3 is CAISVETGGGYTF. CDR3 in DNA: TGTGCCATCAGTGTTGAGACAGGGGGAGGCTACACCTTC.

The chain has TRBV5-1 and TRBJ1-2; 7 nucleotides match TRBD1. V trimming: 4 bases; J trimming: 2 bases; junction bases outside the gene matches: 8. Germline V gene lookup returns CDR1 SGHRS and CDR2 YFSETQ. The CDR3 runs 15 residues. The CDR3 spells CASSEGQTSNYGYTF. In nucleotides, the CDR3 is TGCGCCAGCAGCGAGGGACAGACCTCGAACTATGGCTACACCTTC.

As for this clone: The sample has other DNA sequences that encode this CDR3 too. The CDR3: CASSPAVGEQFF. In DNA, the CDR3 is TGTGCCAGCAGCCCGGCCGTGGGCGAGCAGTTCTTC. This rearrangement joins TRBV11-3 to TRBJ2-1; no clear D gene. Per the germline V gene, CDR1 is SGHNT and CDR2 is YENEEA. CDR3 length: 12 amino acids. The ends were cut back, 5 bases at V and 10 bases at J, with 12 bases in the middle.

This clone appeared once. J is TRBJ2-6 and V is TRBV5-6; 12 bases are shared with TRBD1. J lost 5 bases, V lost 2 bases, and 11 bases had no gene match. CDR1 SGHDT and CDR2 YYEEEE come from the germline V gene. This CDR3 contains 19 residues. CDR3 bases: TGTGCCAGCAGCTTAGAAAGGGACAGGGGGCGCGAAAGGGCCAACGTCCTGACTTTC. It specifies CASSLERDRGRERANVLTF.

This clone was seen only once. The chain recombines TRBV25-1 with TRBJ1-1; weak D call: TRBD1 (6 bases). In germline, CDR1 is MGHDK, CDR2 SYGVNS. The CDR3 is 13 residues long. Trimming removed 6 bases at V and 8 bases at J, with 16 bases between. The CDR3 region is CASSPSYRAEAFF. CDR3 coding DNA: TGTGCCAGCAGCCCCAGTTACAGGGCAGAAGCTTTCTTT.

This clone was observed once. V usage is TRBV5-4 and J usage is TRBJ2-3; tentatively, D is TRBD1 (6 bases). The CDR3 has 16 residues. The germline CDR1 and CDR2 sequences are SGHNT and YYREEE (reference sequence). Deletions cut 4 bases from V and 2 bases from J, with 17 bases between. CDR3 region: CASSPQRGSDTDTQYF. As DNA, the CDR3 is TGTGCCAGCAGCCCCCAGAGGGGGAGCGACACAGATACGCAGTATTTT.

The rearrangement joins TRBV19 to TRBJ2-7; a weak D match, TRBD2 (5 bases). The CDR3 covers 14 residues. Deletions cut 3 bases from V and 1 base from J, with 10 bases between. Germline assignment: CDR1 LNHDA and CDR2 SQIVND (reference sequence). The CDR3 loop reads CASSMSGSSYEQYF. In DNA, the CDR3 is TGTGCCAGTAGTATGAGTGGGAGTTCCTACGAGCAGTACTTC.

The chain links TRBV11-1 to TRBJ2-7; D perhaps matches TRBD2 (6 bases). The CDR3 sequence is 14 residues long. Germline V gives CDR1 SGHAT, CDR2 FQDESV (reference sequence). The ends were cut back, 4 bases at V and 2 bases at J, with 12 bases in the middle. As DNA, the CDR3 is TGTGCCAGCAGCTACTATAGCGGTCCCTACGAGCAGTACTTC. Its protein is CASSYYSGPYEQYF.

The CDR3: CASRRAGPNTGELFF. The CDR3 region has the DNA TGTGCCAGCAGAAGAGCGGGACCGAACACCGGGGAGCTGTTTTTT. This chain links TRBV11-2 with TRBJ2-2; 7 bases align to TRBD2. The CDR3 contains 15 residues. CDR1 SGHAT and CDR2 FQNNGV come from the germline V gene. The V and J ends lost 6 bases and 0 bases, in that order; junction bases with no gene match: 4. The full variable domain, its missing parts supplied by reference TRBV11-2 and TRBJ2-2, is EAGVAQSPRYKIIEKRQSVAFWCNPISGHATLYWYQQILGQGPKLLIQFQNNGVVDDSQLPKDRFSAERLKGVDSTLKIQPAKLEDSAVYLCASRRAGPNTGELFFGEGSRLTVL.

J is TRBJ2-1 and V is TRBV7-2; D is undetermined. V was shortened by 2 bases and J by 0 bases, with 14 bases between the two germline ends. This CDR3 comprises 17 residues. Per the germline V gene, CDR1 is SGHTA and CDR2 is FQGNSA. The DNA of the CDR3 is TGTGCCAGCAGCTTATCCTCCACCGGTAGCTCCTACAATGAGCAGTTCTTC. Translation: CASSLSSTGSSYNEQFF.

This clone was recorded only once. The rearrangement links TRBV30 to TRBJ1-1, with unresolved D. Germline V gene data show CDR1 as GTSNPN and CDR2 as SVGIG (reference sequence). The CDR3 loop spans 13 amino acids. V was shortened by 0 bases and J by 2 bases, with 7 bases between the two germline ends. This CDR3 is CAWSVLTNTEAFF. CDR3 DNA sequence: TGTGCCTGGAGTGTTCTGACAAACACTGAAGCTTTCTTT.

V gene TRBV30 combines with J gene TRBJ1-2; a possible D gene is TRBD1 (5 bases). The CDR3 is 12 residues long. Between the trimmed V and J ends, which lost 1 base and 3 bases, there was a span of 6 bases. Germline-derived CDR1 and CDR2 are GTSNPN and SVGIG (reference sequence). The CDR3 DNA follows: TGTGCCTGGAGTGGGGACTACTATGGCTACACCTTC. This codes for CAWSGDYYGYTF.

The chain couples TRBV5-1 to TRBJ2-7; D remains ambiguous. Germline CDR1 SGHRS, CDR2 YFSETQ. V lost 0 bases and J 4 bases, leaving 5 bases between the germline ends. The CDR3 has 12 residues. The CDR3 loop reads CASSLDMYEQYF. CDR3 sequence (DNA): TGCGCCAGCAGCTTGGACATGTACGAGCAGTACTTC.

J is TRBJ2-7 and V is TRBV12-5; 14 positions match TRBD2. V trimming: 2 bases; J trimming: 7 bases; junction bases outside the gene matches: 10. CDR3 length: 17 residues. Germline loops: CDR1 LGHNT, CDR2 FRNRAP. The CDR3 spells CASGLTQFRLAGGEQYF. CDR3 in DNA: TGTGCTAGTGGTTTGACGCAATTTAGACTAGCGGGAGGGGAGCAGTACTTC.

The chain's CDR3 is CASSIGVRTEAFF. CDR3 nucleotides: TGTGCCAGTAGTATAGGGGTGAGGACTGAAGCTTTCTTT. This chain links TRBV19 with TRBJ1-1; D unresolved. The CDR3 extends over 13 amino acids. The V gene's germline CDR1 is LNHDA and CDR2 SQIVND (reference sequence). Trimming cost V 1 base and J 5 bases, with 8 bases left between them.

The chain carries TRBV4-3 and TRBJ2-3; TRBD2 agrees at 8 bases. The germline V gene has CDR1 LGHNA and CDR2 YSLEER. The junction had 9 bases not matched to a gene; V was cut back by 0 bases and J by 4 bases. This CDR3 is 17 amino acids long. CDR3 sequence (DNA): TGCGCCAGCAGCCAAGATCGTCGGGAGGGCCGCCCAGATACGCAGTATTTT. Translation gives CASSQDRREGRPDTQYF.